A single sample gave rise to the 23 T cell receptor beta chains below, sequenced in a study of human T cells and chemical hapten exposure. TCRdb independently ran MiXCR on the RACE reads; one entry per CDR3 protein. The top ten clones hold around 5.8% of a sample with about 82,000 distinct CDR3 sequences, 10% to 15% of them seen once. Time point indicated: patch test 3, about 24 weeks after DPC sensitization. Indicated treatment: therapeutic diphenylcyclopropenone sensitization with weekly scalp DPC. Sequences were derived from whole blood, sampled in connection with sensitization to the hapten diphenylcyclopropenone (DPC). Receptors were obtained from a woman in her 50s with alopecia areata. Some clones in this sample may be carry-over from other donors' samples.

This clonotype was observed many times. CDR3 DNA: TGTGCCAGCAGCTTGTTTATGATAGGAGAGACCCAGTACTTC. Translated: CASSLFMIGETQYF. This rearrangement joins TRBV11-2 to TRBJ2-5; D ambiguous. V was trimmed by 3 bases and J by 4 bases, leaving 12 bases between them. The length of the CDR3 is 14 residues. Germline V gives CDR1 SGHAT, CDR2 FQNNGV.

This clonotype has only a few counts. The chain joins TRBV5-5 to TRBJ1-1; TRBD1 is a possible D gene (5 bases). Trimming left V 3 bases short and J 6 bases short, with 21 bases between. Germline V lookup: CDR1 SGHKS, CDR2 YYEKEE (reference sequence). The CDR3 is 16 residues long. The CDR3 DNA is TGTGCCAGCAGCTCACCACCCGGCGACAGTGGCGCTGAAGCTTTCTTT. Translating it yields CASSSPPGDSGAEAFF.

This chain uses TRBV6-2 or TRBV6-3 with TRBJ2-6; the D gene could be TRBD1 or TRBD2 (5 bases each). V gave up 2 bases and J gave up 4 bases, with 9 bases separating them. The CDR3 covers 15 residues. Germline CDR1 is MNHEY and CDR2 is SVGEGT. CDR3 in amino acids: CASSYRGVGANVLTF. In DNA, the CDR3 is TGTGCCAGCAGTTACCGAGGGGTAGGGGCCAACGTCCTGACTTTC.

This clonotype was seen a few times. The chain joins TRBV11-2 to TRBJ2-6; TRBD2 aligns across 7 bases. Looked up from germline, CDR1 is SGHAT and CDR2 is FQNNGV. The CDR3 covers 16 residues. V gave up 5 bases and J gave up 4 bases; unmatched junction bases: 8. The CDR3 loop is CASSPIAGAGANVLTF. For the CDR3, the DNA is TGTGCCAGCAGCCCTATCGCGGGAGCCGGGGCCAACGTCCTGACTTTC.

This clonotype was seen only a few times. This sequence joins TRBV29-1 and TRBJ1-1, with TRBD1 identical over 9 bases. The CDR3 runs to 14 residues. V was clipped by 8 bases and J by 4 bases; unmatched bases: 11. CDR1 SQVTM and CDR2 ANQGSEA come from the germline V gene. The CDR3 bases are TGCAGCCCCCCCCTGGACAGGGGATCCACTGAAGCTTTCTTT. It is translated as CSPPLDRGSTEAFF.

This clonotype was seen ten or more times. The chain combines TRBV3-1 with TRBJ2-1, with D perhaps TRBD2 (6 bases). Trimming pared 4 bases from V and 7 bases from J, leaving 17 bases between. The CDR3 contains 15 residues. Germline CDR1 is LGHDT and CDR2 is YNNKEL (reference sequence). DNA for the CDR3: TGTGCCAGCAGCCTTCTAGCGACCCCAGGGAATGAGCAGTTCTTC. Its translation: CASSLLATPGNEQFF.

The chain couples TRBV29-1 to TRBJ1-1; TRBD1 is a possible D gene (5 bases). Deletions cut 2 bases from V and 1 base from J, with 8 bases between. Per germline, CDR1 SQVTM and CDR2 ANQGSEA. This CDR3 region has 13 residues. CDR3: CSVEIGTNTEAFF. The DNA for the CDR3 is TGCAGCGTTGAAATCGGGACGAACACTGAAGCTTTCTTT.

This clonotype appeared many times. CDR3 in amino acids: CASSIDGRSNEQFF. The CDR3 DNA follows: TGTGCCAGTAGTATAGACGGGAGAAGCAATGAGCAGTTCTTC. The chain joins TRBV19 to TRBJ2-1; possible D gene TRBD2, 6 bases. Trimming left V 0 bases short and J 6 bases short, with 9 bases between. Looked up from germline, CDR1 is LNHDA and CDR2 is SQIVND (reference sequence). This CDR3 has 14 residues.

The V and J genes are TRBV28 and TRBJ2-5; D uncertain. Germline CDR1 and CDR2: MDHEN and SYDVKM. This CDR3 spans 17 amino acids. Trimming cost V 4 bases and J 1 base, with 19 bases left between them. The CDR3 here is CASSSQTSPLLQETQYF. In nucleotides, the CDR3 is TGTGCCAGCAGTTCCCAGACGTCGCCGCTTCTCCAAGAGACCCAGTACTTC. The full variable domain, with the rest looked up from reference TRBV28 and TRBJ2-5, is DVKVTQSSRYLVKRTGEKVFLECVQDMDHENMFWYRQDPGLGLRLIYFSYDVKMKEKGDIPEGYSVSREKKERFSLILESASTNQTSMYLCASSSQTSPLLQETQYFGPGTRLLVL.

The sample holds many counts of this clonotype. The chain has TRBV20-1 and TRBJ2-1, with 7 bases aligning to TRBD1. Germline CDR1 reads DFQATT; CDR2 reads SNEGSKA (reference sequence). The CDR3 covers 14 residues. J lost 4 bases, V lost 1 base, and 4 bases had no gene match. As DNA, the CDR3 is TGCAGTGCTAGAGCCCCGGACAGGTACAATGAGCAGTTCTTC. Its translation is CSARAPDRYNEQFF.

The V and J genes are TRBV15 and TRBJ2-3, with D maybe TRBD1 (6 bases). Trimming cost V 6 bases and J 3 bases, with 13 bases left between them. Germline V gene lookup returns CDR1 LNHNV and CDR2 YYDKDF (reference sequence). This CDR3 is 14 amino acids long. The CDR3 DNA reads TGTGCCACCAGAGGGGGAATATCGACAGATACGCAGTATTTT. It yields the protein CATRGGISTDTQYF.

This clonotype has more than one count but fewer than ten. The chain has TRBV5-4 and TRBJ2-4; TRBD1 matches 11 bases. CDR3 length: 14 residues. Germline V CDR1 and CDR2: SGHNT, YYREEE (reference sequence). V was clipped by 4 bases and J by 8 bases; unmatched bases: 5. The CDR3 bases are TGTGCCAGCAGCGGGGACAGGGGGAGCGACATTCAGTACTTC. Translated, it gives CASSGDRGSDIQYF.

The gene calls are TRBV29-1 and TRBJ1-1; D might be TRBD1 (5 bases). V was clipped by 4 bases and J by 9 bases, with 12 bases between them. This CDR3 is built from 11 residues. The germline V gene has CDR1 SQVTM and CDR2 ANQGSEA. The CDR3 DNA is TGCAGCGTTGGGGCGGGGACTCAAGCTTTCTTT. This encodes CSVGAGTQAFF. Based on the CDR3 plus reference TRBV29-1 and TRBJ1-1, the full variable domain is SAVISQKPSRDICQRGTSLTIQCQVDSQVTMMFWYRQQPGQSLTLIATANQGSEATYESGFVIDKFPISRPNLTFSTLTVSNMSPEDSSIYLCSVGAGTQAFFGQGTRLTVV.

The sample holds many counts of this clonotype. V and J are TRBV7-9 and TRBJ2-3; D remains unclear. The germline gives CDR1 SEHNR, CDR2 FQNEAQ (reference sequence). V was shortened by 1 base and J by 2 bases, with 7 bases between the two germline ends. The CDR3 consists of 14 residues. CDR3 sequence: CASSLGTDTDTQYF. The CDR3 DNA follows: TGTGCCAGCAGCTTAGGGACGGACACAGATACGCAGTATTTT.

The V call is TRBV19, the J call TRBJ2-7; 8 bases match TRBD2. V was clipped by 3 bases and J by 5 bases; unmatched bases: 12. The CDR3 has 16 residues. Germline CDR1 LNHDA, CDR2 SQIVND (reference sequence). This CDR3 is CASSMALAGTRNEQYF. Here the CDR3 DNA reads TGTGCCAGTAGTATGGCGTTAGCGGGAACTCGGAACGAGCAGTACTTC.

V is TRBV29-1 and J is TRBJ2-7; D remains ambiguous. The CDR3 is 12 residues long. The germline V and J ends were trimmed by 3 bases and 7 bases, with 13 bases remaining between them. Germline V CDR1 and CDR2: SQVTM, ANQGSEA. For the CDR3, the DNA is TGCAGCGTTGACTTCGGACGGAAGGAGCAGTACTTC. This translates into CSVDFGRKEQYF.

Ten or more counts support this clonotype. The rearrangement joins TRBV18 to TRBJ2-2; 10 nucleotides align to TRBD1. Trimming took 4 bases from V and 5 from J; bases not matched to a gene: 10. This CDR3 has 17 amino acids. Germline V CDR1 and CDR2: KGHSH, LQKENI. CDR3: CASSLKTGGMWTGELFF. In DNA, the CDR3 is TGTGCCAGCTCACTTAAGACAGGGGGCATGTGGACCGGGGAGCTGTTTTTT.

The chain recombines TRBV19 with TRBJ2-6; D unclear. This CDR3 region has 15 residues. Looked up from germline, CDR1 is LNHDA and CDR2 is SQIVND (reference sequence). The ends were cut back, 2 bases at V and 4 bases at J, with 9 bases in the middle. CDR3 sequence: CASSISELGANVLTF. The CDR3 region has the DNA TGTGCCAGTAGTATATCGGAGCTGGGGGCCAACGTCCTGACTTTC.

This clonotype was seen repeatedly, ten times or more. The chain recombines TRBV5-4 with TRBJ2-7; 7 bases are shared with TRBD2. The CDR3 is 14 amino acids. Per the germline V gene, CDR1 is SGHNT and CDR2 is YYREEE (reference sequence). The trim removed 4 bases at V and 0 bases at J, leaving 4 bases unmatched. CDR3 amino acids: CASSRAGSSYEQYF. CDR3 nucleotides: TGTGCCAGCAGCCGAGCGGGGAGCTCCTACGAGCAGTACTTC.

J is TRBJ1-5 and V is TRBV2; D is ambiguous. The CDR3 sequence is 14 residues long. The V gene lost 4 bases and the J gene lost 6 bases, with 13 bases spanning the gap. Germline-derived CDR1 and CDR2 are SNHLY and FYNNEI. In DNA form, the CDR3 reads TGTGCCAGCAGTGTCCTCCGGGAGGCTCAGCCCCAGCATTTT. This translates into CASSVLREAQPQHF.

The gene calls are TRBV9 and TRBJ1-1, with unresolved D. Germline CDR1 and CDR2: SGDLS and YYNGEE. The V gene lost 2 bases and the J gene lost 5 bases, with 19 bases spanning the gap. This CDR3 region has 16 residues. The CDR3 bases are TGTGCCAGCAGCGTGGGGATGGGTGGCTCGGGAACTGAAGCTTTCTTT. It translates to CASSVGMGGSGTEAFF.

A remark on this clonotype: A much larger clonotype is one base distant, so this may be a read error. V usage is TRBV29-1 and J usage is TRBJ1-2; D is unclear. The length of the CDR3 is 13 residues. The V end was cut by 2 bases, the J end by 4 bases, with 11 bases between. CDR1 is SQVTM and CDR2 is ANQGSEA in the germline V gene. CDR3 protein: CSVEWEMFYGYTF. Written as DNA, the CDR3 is TGCAGCGTTGAATGGGAAATGTTCTATGGCTACACCTTC.

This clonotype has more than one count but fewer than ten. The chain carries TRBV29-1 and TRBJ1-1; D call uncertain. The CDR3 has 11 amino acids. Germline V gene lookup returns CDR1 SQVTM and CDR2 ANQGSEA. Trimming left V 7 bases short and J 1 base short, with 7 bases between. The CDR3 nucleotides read TGCAGCGGGACGAAGAACACTGAAGCTTTCTTT. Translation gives CSGTKNTEAFF.